The 7 T cell receptor beta chains below come from one sample, sequenced in a study of graft-versus-host responses after intestinal transplantation. Sequenced by immunoSEQ multiplex PCR; TCRdb stores in-frame clones only, minus some. The sample has roughly 60,000 clones, roughly 90% seen once. This sample comprised PBMCs, obtained 26 days after transplant. These receptors were obtained from a human patient who received an intestinal transplant, so some T cells may come from the graft donor.

J is TRBJ2-3 and V is TRBV6-5; D is ambiguous. This CDR3 region has 14 residues. Germline CDR1 MNHEY, CDR2 SVGAGI. V lost 0 bases, J lost 9 bases, and 13 bases lay in between. The CDR3 sequence is CASSYSVVHITQYF. The DNA for the CDR3 is TGTGCCAGCAGTTACTCGGTTGTACACATCACGCAGTATTTT.

In regard to this clone: One junction end does not reproduce the germline sequence, and a read error may be involved. Different DNA sequences within this sample yield the same CDR3. The chain links TRBV19 to TRBJ1-2; weak D call: TRBD1 (6 bases). CDR1 LNHDA and CDR2 SQIVND come from the germline V gene (reference sequence). CDR3 length equals 16 residues. The CDR3 loop is CASSITHSQGNYGYTF. CDR3 nucleotides: TGCGCCAGTAGTATAACGCATTCCCAGGGGAACTATGGCTACACCTTC.

This chain links TRBV19 with TRBJ2-7, with D tentatively TRBD2 (6 bases). Deletions cut 3 bases from V and 2 bases from J, with 11 bases between. CDR3 length: 14 amino acids. The germline V gene has CDR1 LNHDA and CDR2 SQIVND (reference sequence). The CDR3 region is CASSMEGAAYEQYF. CDR3 DNA sequence: TGTGCCAGTAGTATGGAGGGAGCAGCCTACGAGCAGTACTTC.

The V call is TRBV25-1, the J call TRBJ1-2; D is uncertain. Germline V gives CDR1 MGHDK, CDR2 SYGVNS. The CDR3 is 15 amino acids. V lost 4 bases to trimming and J lost 0 bases, with 12 bases between them. The CDR3 spells CASSGREGPNYGYTF. The CDR3 nucleotides read TGTGCCAGCAGTGGCCGGGAAGGGCCTAACTATGGCTACACCTTC.

This clone was found a few times. The J gene is TRBJ2-2, the V gene TRBV6-1, with 9 bases aligning to TRBD1. The V gene's germline CDR1 is MNHNS and CDR2 SASEGT. With V trimmed by 10 bases and J by 6 bases, 12 bases remained unmatched. The CDR3 has 15 amino acids. CDR3 sequence: CATRDRDREAGELFF. The CDR3 DNA is TGTGCCACCAGGGACCGGGACAGGGAGGCCGGGGAGCTGTTTTTT.

The rearrangement joins TRBV7-2 to TRBJ2-4; D gene unclear. Trimming stripped 2 bases from V and 8 bases from J, with 10 bases between. The length of the CDR3 is 13 residues. CDR1 is SGHTA, CDR2 FQGNSA, per germline. CDR3 DNA: TGTGCCAGCAGCTTAAATAACCGGGACATTCAGTACTTC. Translated: CASSLNNRDIQYF.

The genes are TRBV27 and TRBJ2-1; D might be TRBD1 (6 bases). The V gene lost 8 bases and the J gene lost 4 bases, with 15 bases spanning the gap. The germline V gene has CDR1 MNHEY and CDR2 SMNVEV (reference sequence). CDR3 length: 14 amino acids. For the CDR3, the DNA is TGTGCCAGCGGGATAAGGGGACAATACAATGAGCAGTTCTTC. Its translation: CASGIRGQYNEQFF.